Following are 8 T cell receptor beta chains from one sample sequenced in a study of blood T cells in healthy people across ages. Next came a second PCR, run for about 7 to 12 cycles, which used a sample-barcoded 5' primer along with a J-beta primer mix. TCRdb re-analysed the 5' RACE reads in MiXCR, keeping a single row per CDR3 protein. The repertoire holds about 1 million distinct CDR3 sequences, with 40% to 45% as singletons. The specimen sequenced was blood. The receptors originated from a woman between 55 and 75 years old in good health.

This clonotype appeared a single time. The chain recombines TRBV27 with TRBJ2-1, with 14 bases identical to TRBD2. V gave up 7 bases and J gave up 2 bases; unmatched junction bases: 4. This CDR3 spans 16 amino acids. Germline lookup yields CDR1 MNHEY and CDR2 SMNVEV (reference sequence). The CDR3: CASNQGLAGAYNEQFF. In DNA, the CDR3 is TGTGCCAGCAACCAGGGACTAGCGGGGGCCTACAATGAGCAGTTCTTC.

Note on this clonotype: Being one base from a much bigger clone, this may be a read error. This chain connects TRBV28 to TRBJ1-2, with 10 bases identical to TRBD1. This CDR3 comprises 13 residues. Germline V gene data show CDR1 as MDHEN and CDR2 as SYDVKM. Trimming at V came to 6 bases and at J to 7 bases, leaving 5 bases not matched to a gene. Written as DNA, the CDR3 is TGTGCCAGCAGCAGGGACAGGGGCTGTGGCTACACCTTC. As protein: CASSRDRGCGYTF.

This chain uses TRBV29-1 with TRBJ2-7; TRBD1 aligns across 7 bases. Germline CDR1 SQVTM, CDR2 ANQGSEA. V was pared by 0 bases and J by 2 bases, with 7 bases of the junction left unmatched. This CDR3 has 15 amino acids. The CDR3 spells CSVEDPDRSAYEQYF. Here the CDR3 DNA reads TGCAGCGTTGAAGATCCGGACAGGAGTGCCTACGAGCAGTACTTC.

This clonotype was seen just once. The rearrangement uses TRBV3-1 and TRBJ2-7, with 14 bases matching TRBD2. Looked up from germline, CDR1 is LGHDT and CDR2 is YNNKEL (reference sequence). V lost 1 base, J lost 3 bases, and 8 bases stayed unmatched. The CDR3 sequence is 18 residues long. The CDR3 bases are TGTGCCAGCAGCCAAGTCGGCGGACTAGCGGGAGGAGACTACGAGCAGTACTTC. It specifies CASSQVGGLAGGDYEQYF.

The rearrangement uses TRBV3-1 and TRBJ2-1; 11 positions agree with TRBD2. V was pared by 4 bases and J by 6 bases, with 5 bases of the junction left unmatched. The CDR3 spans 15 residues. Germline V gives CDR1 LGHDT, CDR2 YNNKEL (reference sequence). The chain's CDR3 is CASSRSGGALNEQFF. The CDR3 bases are TGTGCCAGCAGCCGTAGCGGGGGGGCCCTCAATGAGCAGTTCTTC.

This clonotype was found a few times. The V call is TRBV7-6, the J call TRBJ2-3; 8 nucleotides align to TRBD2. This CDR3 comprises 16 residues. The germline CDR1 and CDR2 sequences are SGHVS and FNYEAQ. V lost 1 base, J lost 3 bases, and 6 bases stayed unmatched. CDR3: CASSLGSGGGTDTQYF. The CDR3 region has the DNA TGTGCCAGCAGCTTAGGATCGGGAGGGGGAACAGATACGCAGTATTTT.

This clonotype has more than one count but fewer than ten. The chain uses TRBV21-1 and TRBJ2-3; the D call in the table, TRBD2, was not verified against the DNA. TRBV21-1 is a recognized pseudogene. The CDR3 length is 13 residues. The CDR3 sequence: CASSKAAAVWQYF. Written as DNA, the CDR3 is TGTGCCAGCAGCAAAGCGGCAGCGGTCTGGCAGTATTTT.

CDR3 residues: CASSPPRDDGYTF. The CDR3 DNA follows: TGTGCCAGCAGCCCACCAAGGGATGATGGCTACACCTTC. This chain links TRBV7-9 with TRBJ1-2; no clear D gene. The CDR3 loop spans 13 amino acids. The germline gives CDR1 SEHNR, CDR2 FQNEAQ (reference sequence). V lost 5 bases, J lost 6 bases, and 13 bases lay in between.